The 26 T cell receptor beta chains in this list originate from one sample, sequenced in a study of blood T cell repertoires in COVID-19. Here immunoSEQ multiplex PCR was the method, and the copy in TCRdb shows in-frame clones only, minus some. The sample carries about 210,000 clones, about four fifths recorded once. The specimen sequenced was PBMCs or T cells enriched from blood (not recorded which). These receptors were collected from a woman between 45 and 65 years old with acute COVID-19.

V gene TRBV15 combines with J gene TRBJ2-4; D is uncertain. Trimming cost V 1 base and J 3 bases, with 7 bases left between them. Germline loops: CDR1 LNHNV, CDR2 YYDKDF (reference sequence). The CDR3 contains 14 residues. CDR3 DNA sequence: TGTGCCACCAGCAGAGTGGCAGGCAAAAACATTCAGTACTTC. Encoded protein: CATSRVAGKNIQYF.

J is TRBJ2-4 and V is TRBV6-1; the match to TRBD1 covers 8 bases. The CDR3 spans 15 residues. J was trimmed by 5 bases and V by 2 bases; bases with no gene match: 5. Germline-derived CDR1 and CDR2 are MNHNS and SASEGT. The CDR3 is CASSENRGAQNIQYF. CDR3 coding DNA: TGTGCCAGCAGTGAAAACAGGGGGGCCCAAAACATTCAGTACTTC.

The rearrangement links TRBV27 to TRBJ1-5; D perhaps matches TRBD1 (5 bases). This CDR3 has 15 residues. The V gene's germline CDR1 is MNHEY and CDR2 SMNVEV (reference sequence). Trimming pared 5 bases from V and 0 bases from J, leaving 11 bases between. The CDR3 DNA is TGTGCCAGCAGTCCCAGACAGCATAGCAATCAGCCCCAGCATTTT. Protein: CASSPRQHSNQPQHF.

This clone showed up just a few times. This rearrangement joins TRBV28 to TRBJ1-2; TRBD1 is a possible D gene (6 bases). The CDR3 has 12 amino acids. Germline CDR1 MDHEN, CDR2 SYDVKM. V was pared by 5 bases and J by 6 bases, with 10 bases between. The CDR3 sequence is CASSLQGNGYTF. The DNA for the CDR3 is TGTGCCAGCAGTCTCCAGGGGAATGGCTACACCTTC.

The chain carries TRBV16 and TRBJ1-5, with no clear D. Germline CDR1 reads KGHSY; CDR2 reads FQNENV. The CDR3 totals 14 residues. V was cut by 5 bases and J by 4 bases, with 12 bases left in between. The CDR3 loop reads CASSSGRGNQPQHF. The CDR3 DNA is TGTGCCAGCAGCTCCGGACGGGGAAATCAGCCCCAGCATTTT.

This clone was counted a single time. The rearrangement uses TRBV28 and TRBJ2-3; 7 nucleotides line up with TRBD2. CDR1 is MDHEN and CDR2 is SYDVKM in the germline V gene. This CDR3 has 15 amino acids. With 6 bases clipped from V and 3 bases from J, the junction kept 9 bases outside the gene matches. The DNA for the CDR3 is TGTGCCAGCAGCCCGGGGGGATTGAGAACAGATACGCAGTATTTT. Its protein product is CASSPGGLRTDTQYF. The variable domain in full, with the rest retrieved from reference TRBV28 and TRBJ2-3, is DVKVTQSSRYLVKRTGEKVFLECVQDMDHENMFWYRQDPGLGLRLIYFSYDVKMKEKGDIPEGYSVSREKKERFSLILESASTNQTSMYLCASSPGGLRTDTQYFGPGTRLTVL.

The genes are TRBV20-1 and TRBJ2-1, with a possible D match to TRBD2 (6 bases). Trimming left V 6 bases short and J 16 bases short, with 19 bases between. The CDR3 contains 11 residues. Germline V lookup: CDR1 DFQATT, CDR2 SNEGSKA (reference sequence). The CDR3 loop is CSADAGLGEFF. The DNA of the CDR3 is TGCAGTGCCGACGCGGGATTGGGGGAATTCTTC.

This chain connects TRBV28 to TRBJ1-1; TRBD1 might be the D (6 bases). Germline lookup yields CDR1 MDHEN and CDR2 SYDVKM. The V end was cut by 5 bases, the J end by 3 bases, with 16 bases between. CDR3 length equals 15 residues. The CDR3 bases are TGTGCCAGCAGTGTAGGGGGGGAGTCCTACACTGAAGCTTTCTTT. Translated, it gives CASSVGGESYTEAFF.

The chain employs TRBV4-1 and TRBJ1-5; D is possibly TRBD1 (6 bases). V lost 3 bases to trimming and J lost 8 bases, with 17 bases between them. In germline, CDR1 is MGHRA, CDR2 YSYEKL. This CDR3 is built from 15 residues. The DNA of the CDR3 is TGCGCCAGCAGCCAGGCCGGGACATCGATCAAGCCCCAGCATTTT. Protein sequence: CASSQAGTSIKPQHF.

This chain uses TRBV10-3 with TRBJ2-7; D gene uncertain. The CDR3 extends over 11 amino acids. The germline CDR1 and CDR2 sequences are ENHRY and SYGVKD. The ends were cut back, 7 bases at V and 6 bases at J, with 10 bases in the middle. The CDR3 region has the DNA TGTGCCATCACTAAAGGCGGCGAGCAGTACTTC. Translating gives CAITKGGEQYF.

The CDR3 DNA reads as TGTGCCAGCAGCGTAGGGCTAGCCACAGATACGCAGTATTTT. Amino acids: CASSVGLATDTQYF. V usage is TRBV9 and J usage is TRBJ2-3; D is possibly TRBD2 (5 bases). Germline V CDR1 and CDR2: SGDLS, YYNGEE. This CDR3 is 14 amino acids long. With 0 bases removed from V and 2 bases from J, the gap between germline ends came to 7 bases.

The J gene is TRBJ2-5, the V gene TRBV6-2 or TRBV6-3, with a weak D call TRBD1 (6 bases). CDR1 is MNHEY, CDR2 SVGEGT, per germline. The length of the CDR3 is 16 residues. The V gene lost 1 base and the J gene lost 5 bases, with 17 bases spanning the gap. The DNA for the CDR3 is TGTGCCAGCAGTTACTTGGGGACAAGGTTTATGGAGACCCAGTACTTC. Residues: CASSYLGTRFMETQYF.

The chain couples TRBV7-2 to TRBJ2-7, with a possible D match to TRBD2 (5 bases). This CDR3 is built from 15 residues. Germline values: CDR1 SGHTA, CDR2 FQGNSA. The V end was cut by 2 bases, the J end by 0 bases, with 11 bases between. CDR3 in amino acids: CASSLLTTPSYEQYF. The CDR3 DNA follows: TGTGCCAGCAGCTTACTGACTACACCCTCCTACGAGCAGTACTTC.

V is TRBV9 and J is TRBJ1-6, with D possibly matching TRBD1 (6 bases). Germline values: CDR1 SGDLS, CDR2 YYNGEE. V gave up 3 bases and J gave up 6 bases, with 10 bases separating them. The CDR3 spans 14 residues. The DNA of the CDR3 is TGTGCCAGCAGCGCGACAGGTTTTAATTCACCCCTCCACTTT. Translated: CASSATGFNSPLHF.

This clone has a single count. The chain joins TRBV7-8 to TRBJ2-7; 8 bases match TRBD1. V lost 5 bases to trimming and J lost 4 bases; unmatched junction nucleotides: 10. Germline assignment: CDR1 SGHVS and CDR2 FQNEAQ. This CDR3 has 15 residues. CDR3 nucleotide sequence: TGTGCCAGCAGCAAAGGACAGGGTACGTTTTACGAGCAGTACTTC. Translation gives CASSKGQGTFYEQYF.

This rearrangement joins TRBV27 to TRBJ2-7; tentatively, D is TRBD1 (6 bases). The CDR3 sequence is 14 residues long. Trimming stripped 7 bases from V and 6 bases from J, with 19 bases between. The germline gives CDR1 MNHEY, CDR2 SMNVEV (reference sequence). The CDR3 DNA reads TGTGCCAGCAATAAATATAACAGGGTTTCCGAGCAGTACTTC. Protein sequence: CASNKYNRVSEQYF.

The V gene is TRBV10-3, the J gene TRBJ1-5; D possibly corresponds to TRBD1 (5 bases). Trimming stripped 10 bases from V and 3 bases from J, with 10 bases between. CDR1 is ENHRY, CDR2 SYGVKD, per germline. The CDR3 loop spans 12 amino acids. CDR3: CATGGPNQPQHF. The DNA for the CDR3 is TGTGCCACCGGGGGTCCCAATCAGCCCCAGCATTTT.

The CDR3 here is CASSLLNQGRTRYSYEQYF. DNA of the CDR3: TGCGCCAGCAGCCTTTTAAACCAAGGGAGGACTAGATATTCCTACGAGCAGTACTTC. The chain couples TRBV4-3 to TRBJ2-7; 7 bases line up with TRBD2. This CDR3 region has 19 residues. Trimming removed 4 bases from V and 1 base from J; junction bases left unmatched: 19. Germline CDR1 LGHNA, CDR2 YSLEER.

V and J are TRBV3-1 (or the pseudogene TRBV3-2) and TRBJ1-1; D gene uncertain. This CDR3 is built from 14 residues. CDR1 LGHDT and CDR2 YNNKEL come from the germline V gene (reference sequence). Trimming shortened V by 3 bases and J by 4 bases, and 12 bases separated the two germline ends. The CDR3 nucleotides are TGTGCCAGCAGCCAGATAGAATCCCTCACTGAAGCTTTCTTT. This encodes CASSQIESLTEAFF.

The chain recombines TRBV7-2 with TRBJ2-3; 15 bases align to TRBD2. From germline, CDR1 is SGHTA and CDR2 FQGNSA. The CDR3 spans 16 residues. V dropped 6 bases and J dropped 5; count of bases not matched to a gene: 6. Here the CDR3 reads CASSTRTSGRVDTQYF. In DNA, the CDR3 is TGTGCCAGCAGTACCAGGACTAGCGGGAGGGTAGATACGCAGTATTTT.

The chain recombines TRBV28 with TRBJ1-5; 7 bases are shared with TRBD1. CDR1 is MDHEN, CDR2 SYDVKM, per germline. The trim removed 7 bases at V and 1 base at J, leaving 16 bases unmatched. The CDR3 is 18 amino acids. Here the CDR3 DNA reads TGTGCCAGCACCCGGGGTGGCAGGGGGAGTATGAGCAATCAGCCCCAGCATTTT. Its translation is CASTRGGRGSMSNQPQHF.

This chain connects TRBV19 to TRBJ1-2; 10 nucleotides line up with TRBD1. Looked up from germline, CDR1 is LNHDA and CDR2 is SQIVND (reference sequence). Trimming took 3 bases from V and 4 from J; bases not matched to a gene: 8. This CDR3 has 16 residues. The chain's CDR3 is CASSIGQGVSGYGYTF. In nucleotides, the CDR3 is TGTGCCAGTAGTATTGGACAGGGGGTCTCCGGCTATGGCTACACCTTC.

J is TRBJ2-1 and V is TRBV10-1; TRBD1 matches 9 bases. The CDR3 contains 17 residues. CDR1 is WNHNN, CDR2 SYGVQD, per germline (reference sequence). Trimming at V came to 0 bases and at J to 5 bases, leaving 8 bases not matched to a gene. The CDR3 reads CASSESHTGTGHNEQFF. CDR3 bases: TGCGCCAGCAGTGAGTCCCATACCGGGACAGGGCACAATGAGCAGTTCTTC.

This chain connects TRBV18 to TRBJ1-2; a weak D match, TRBD1 (5 bases). Trimming shortened V by 2 bases and J by 3 bases, and 16 bases separated the two germline ends. CDR1 and CDR2 from the germline V gene are KGHSH and LQKENI. This CDR3 region has 16 residues. Here the CDR3 DNA reads TGTGCCAGCTCACCAATTGGGGAGGGGCTGGACTATGGCTACACCTTC. Residues: CASSPIGEGLDYGYTF.

The gene calls are TRBV28 and TRBJ1-1; no clear D gene. CDR3 length: 10 amino acids. Germline values: CDR1 MDHEN, CDR2 SYDVKM. V was cut by 10 bases and J by 2 bases, with 5 bases left in between. CDR3: CATLNTEAFF. As DNA, the CDR3 is TGTGCCACACTCAACACTGAAGCTTTCTTT.

This clone has more than one count but fewer than ten. The rearrangement links TRBV29-1 to TRBJ2-7; 13 bases align to TRBD2. The V and J ends lost 2 bases and 5 bases, in that order; junction bases with no gene match: 6. The CDR3 has 15 residues. Germline V gene data show CDR1 as SQVTM and CDR2 as ANQGSEA. In DNA form, the CDR3 reads TGCAGCGTTGAATCGGGGACTAGCGGGATCCACGAGCAGTACTTC. Translated, it gives CSVESGTSGIHEQYF.